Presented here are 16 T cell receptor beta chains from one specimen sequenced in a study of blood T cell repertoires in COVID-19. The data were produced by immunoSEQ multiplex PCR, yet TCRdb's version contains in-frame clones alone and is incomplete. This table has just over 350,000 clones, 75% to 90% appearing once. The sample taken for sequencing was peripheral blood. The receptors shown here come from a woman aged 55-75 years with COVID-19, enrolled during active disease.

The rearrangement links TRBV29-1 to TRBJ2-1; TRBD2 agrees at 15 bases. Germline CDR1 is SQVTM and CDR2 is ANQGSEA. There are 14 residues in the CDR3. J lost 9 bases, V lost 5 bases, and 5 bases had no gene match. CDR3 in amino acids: CSVRTSGGVSEQFF. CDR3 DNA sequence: TGCAGCGTTCGGACTAGCGGGGGGGTTAGTGAGCAGTTCTTC.

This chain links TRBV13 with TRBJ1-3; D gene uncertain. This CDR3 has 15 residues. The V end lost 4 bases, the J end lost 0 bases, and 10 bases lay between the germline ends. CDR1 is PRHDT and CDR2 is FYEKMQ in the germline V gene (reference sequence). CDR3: CASSSGRGSGNTIYF. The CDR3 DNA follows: TGTGCCAGCAGCTCGGGTCGAGGCTCTGGAAACACCATATATTTT.

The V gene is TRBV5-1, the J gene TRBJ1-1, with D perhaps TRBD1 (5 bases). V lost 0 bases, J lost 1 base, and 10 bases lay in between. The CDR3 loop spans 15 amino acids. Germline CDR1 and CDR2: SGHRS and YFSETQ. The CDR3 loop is CASSLATGPNTEAFF. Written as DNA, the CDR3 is TGCGCCAGCAGCTTGGCTACAGGACCGAACACTGAAGCTTTCTTT. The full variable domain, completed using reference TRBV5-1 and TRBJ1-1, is KAGVTQTPRYLIKTRGQQVTLSCSPISGHRSVSWYQQTPGQGLQFLFEYFSETQRNKGNFPGRFSGRQFSNSRSEMNVSTLELGDSALYLCASSLATGPNTEAFFGQGTRLTVV.

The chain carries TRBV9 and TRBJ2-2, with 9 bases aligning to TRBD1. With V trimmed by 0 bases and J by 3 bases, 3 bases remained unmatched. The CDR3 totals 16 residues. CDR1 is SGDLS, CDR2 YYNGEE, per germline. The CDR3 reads CASSVAGQGDTGELFF. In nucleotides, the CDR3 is TGTGCCAGCAGCGTAGCGGGACAGGGAGACACCGGGGAGCTGTTTTTT.

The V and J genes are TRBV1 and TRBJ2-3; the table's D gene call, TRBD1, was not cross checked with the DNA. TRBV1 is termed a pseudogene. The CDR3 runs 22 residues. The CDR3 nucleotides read TGCACCAGCAGCCAAGATAGTGGAGGGGGCCTATCCTGGGTCGGAAGCACAGATACGCAGTATTTT. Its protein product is CTSSQDSGGGLSWVGSTDTQYF.

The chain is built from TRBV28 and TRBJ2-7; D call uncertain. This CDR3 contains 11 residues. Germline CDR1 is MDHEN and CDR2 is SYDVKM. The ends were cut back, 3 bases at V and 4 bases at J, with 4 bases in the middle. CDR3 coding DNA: TGTGCCAGCAGTTTTCTTTACGAGCAGTACTTC. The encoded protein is CASSFLYEQYF.

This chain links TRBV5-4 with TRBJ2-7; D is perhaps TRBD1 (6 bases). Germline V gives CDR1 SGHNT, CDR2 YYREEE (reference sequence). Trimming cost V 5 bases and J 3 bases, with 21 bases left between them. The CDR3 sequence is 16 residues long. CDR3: CASSDDRDTPVYEQYF. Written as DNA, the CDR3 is TGTGCCAGCAGTGATGACCGGGACACCCCCGTCTACGAGCAGTACTTC.

The CDR3 DNA reads TGTGCCAGCAGCTTGGGACAACCGGGGGGCTATGGCTACACCTTC. Its translation is CASSLGQPGGYGYTF. The chain recombines TRBV5-8 with TRBJ1-2; tentative D call: TRBD1 (5 bases). Germline CDR1 SGHTS, CDR2 YDEGEE. The CDR3 is 15 residues long. V was cut by 0 bases and J by 4 bases, with 13 bases left in between.

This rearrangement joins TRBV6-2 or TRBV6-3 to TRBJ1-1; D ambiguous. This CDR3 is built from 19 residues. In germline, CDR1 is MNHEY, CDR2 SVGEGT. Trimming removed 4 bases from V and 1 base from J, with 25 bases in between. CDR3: CASSFTSGREDVPNTEAFF. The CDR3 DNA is TGTGCCAGCAGTTTTACCTCCGGCCGCGAGGATGTCCCGAACACTGAAGCTTTCTTT.

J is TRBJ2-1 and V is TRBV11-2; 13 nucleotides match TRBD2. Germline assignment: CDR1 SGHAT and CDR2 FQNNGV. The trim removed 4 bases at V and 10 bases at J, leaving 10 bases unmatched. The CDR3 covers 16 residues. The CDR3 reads CASSSPGTSGVMEQFF. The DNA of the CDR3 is TGTGCCAGCAGCTCCCCCGGGACTAGCGGGGTAATGGAGCAGTTCTTC.

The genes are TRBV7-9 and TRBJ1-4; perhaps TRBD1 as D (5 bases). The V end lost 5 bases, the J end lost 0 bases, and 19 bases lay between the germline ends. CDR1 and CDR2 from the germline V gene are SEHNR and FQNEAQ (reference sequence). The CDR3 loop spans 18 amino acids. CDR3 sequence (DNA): TGTGCCAGCAGCCCCCGACAGCCTTATACAACAACTAATGAAAAACTGTTTTTT. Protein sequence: CASSPRQPYTTTNEKLFF.

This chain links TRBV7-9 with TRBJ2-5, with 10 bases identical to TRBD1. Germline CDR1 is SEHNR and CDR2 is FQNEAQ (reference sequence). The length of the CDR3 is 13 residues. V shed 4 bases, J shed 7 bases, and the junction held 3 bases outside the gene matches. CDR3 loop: CASSSGTGVTQYF. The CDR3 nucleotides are TGTGCCAGCAGCTCGGGGACAGGGGTGACCCAGTACTTC.

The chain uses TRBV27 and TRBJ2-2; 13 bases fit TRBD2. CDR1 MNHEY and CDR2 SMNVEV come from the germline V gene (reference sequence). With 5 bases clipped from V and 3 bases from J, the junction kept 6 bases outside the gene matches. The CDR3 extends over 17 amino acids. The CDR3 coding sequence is TGTGCCAGCAGTCCACGGACTAGCGGGGGTTACACCGGGGAGCTGTTTTTT. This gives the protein CASSPRTSGGYTGELFF.

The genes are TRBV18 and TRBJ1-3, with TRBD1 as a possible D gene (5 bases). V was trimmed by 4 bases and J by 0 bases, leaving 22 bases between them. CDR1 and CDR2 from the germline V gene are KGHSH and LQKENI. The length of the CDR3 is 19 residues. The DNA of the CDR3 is TGTGCCAGCTCACTTTCCCTCACCGGGACTTACAGCTCTGGAAACACCATATATTTT. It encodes CASSLSLTGTYSSGNTIYF.

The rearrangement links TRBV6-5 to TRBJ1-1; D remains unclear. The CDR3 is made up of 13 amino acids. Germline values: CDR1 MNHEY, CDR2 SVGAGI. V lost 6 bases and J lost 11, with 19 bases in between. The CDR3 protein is CASSRGRSLLAFF. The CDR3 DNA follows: TGTGCCAGCAGCCGCGGGCGATCCCTCTTGGCTTTCTTT.

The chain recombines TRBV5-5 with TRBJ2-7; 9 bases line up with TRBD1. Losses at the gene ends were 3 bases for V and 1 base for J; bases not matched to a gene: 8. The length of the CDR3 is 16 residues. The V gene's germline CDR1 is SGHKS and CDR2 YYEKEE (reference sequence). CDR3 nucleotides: TGTGCCAGCAGCTGGGGGCCGGGACAGGGTTCCTACGAGCAGTACTTC. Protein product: CASSWGPGQGSYEQYF.